The 23 T cell receptor beta chains given below trace back to one sample, sequenced in a study of T cells in localized non-small cell lung cancer. Generated by immunoSEQ multiplex PCR, the TCRdb table keeps only in-frame clones and is missing some. In the table there are roughly 70,000 clones, about nine tenths of which are singletons. The source material was peripheral blood, sampled before any cancer treatment. The receptor source for this set is a male donor aged 60 or over with stage III squamous cell lung carcinoma.

The V call is TRBV18, the J call TRBJ1-6; D gene unclear. Germline V lookup: CDR1 KGHSH, CDR2 LQKENI. The CDR3 contains 14 residues. Trimming shortened V by 3 bases and J by 10 bases, and 13 bases separated the two germline ends. The CDR3 DNA sequence: TGTGCCAGCTCACCTGCGGACCACGGATCACCCCTCCACTTT. It codes for CASSPADHGSPLHF.

In its sample, this clone was seen a few times. This chain links TRBV5-4 with TRBJ1-2; weak D call: TRBD1 (5 bases). CDR1 and CDR2 from the germline V gene are SGHNT and YYREEE (reference sequence). The CDR3 covers 14 residues. V lost 3 bases and J lost 1, with 10 bases in between. The CDR3 spells CASSSDSVNYGYTF. DNA of the CDR3: TGTGCCAGCAGCTCCGACAGCGTTAACTATGGCTACACCTTC.

This clone was seen only a few times. V gene TRBV7-2 combines with J gene TRBJ2-5; D is perhaps TRBD1 or TRBD2 (5 bases each). CDR1 SGHTA and CDR2 FQGNSA come from the germline V gene. V was clipped by 4 bases and J by 5 bases, with 23 bases between them. The CDR3 runs to 17 residues. This chain's CDR3 is CASSSFPRGPKGETQYF. CDR3 DNA sequence: TGTGCCAGCAGCTCGTTCCCACGGGGCCCGAAAGGGGAGACCCAGTACTTC.

The rearrangement uses TRBV6-1 and TRBJ1-6; 9 bases fit TRBD1. The CDR3 runs to 14 residues. CDR1 and CDR2 (germline): MNHNS, SASEGT. The ends lost 7 bases at V and 6 bases at J; junction bases unmatched: 4. The CDR3 region has the DNA TGTGCCAGCACCGACAGGGGGAGTAATTCACCCCTCCACTTT. This gives the protein CASTDRGSNSPLHF.

The CDR3 protein is CASRWSNQPQHF. As DNA, the CDR3 is TGTGCCAGCCGATGGAGCAATCAGCCCCAGCATTTT. This chain connects TRBV28 to TRBJ1-5, with D unclear. The CDR3 extends over 12 amino acids. V lost 8 bases, J lost 1 base, and 6 bases lay in between. CDR1 and CDR2 (germline): MDHEN, SYDVKM.

The chain links TRBV19 to TRBJ2-7; D gene uncertain. V lost 5 bases to trimming and J lost 3 bases, with 14 bases between them. Germline loops: CDR1 LNHDA, CDR2 SQIVND (reference sequence). The CDR3 is 14 residues long. This chain's CDR3 is CASSSSWMNYEQYF. The CDR3, as DNA: TGTGCCAGTAGTTCCTCCTGGATGAACTACGAGCAGTACTTC.

In its sample, this clone was seen once. The rearrangement links TRBV5-1 to TRBJ1-3; D possibly corresponds to TRBD1 (6 bases). CDR1 and CDR2 from the germline V gene are SGHRS and YFSETQ. The CDR3 totals 14 residues. The ends were cut back, 4 bases at V and 12 bases at J, with 20 bases in the middle. In DNA form, the CDR3 reads TGCGCCAGCAGCCCGGACAGCCCGGCGAGGGGCATATATTTT. It is translated as CASSPDSPARGIYF.

The chain carries TRBV6-6 and TRBJ2-1, with 10 bases identical to TRBD1. The germline CDR1 and CDR2 sequences are MNHNY and SVGAGI (reference sequence). The CDR3 spans 15 residues. V was pared by 6 bases and J by 7 bases, with 9 bases of the junction left unmatched. As DNA, the CDR3 is TGTGCCAGCAGCTCGCTCGGGACAGGGGTTAATGAGCAGTTCTTC. This encodes CASSSLGTGVNEQFF.

The rearrangement links TRBV27 to TRBJ1-1; 9 positions match TRBD1. The CDR3 is 21 amino acids. With 6 bases clipped from V and 0 bases from J, the junction kept 23 bases outside the gene matches. Per the germline V gene, CDR1 is MNHEY and CDR2 is SMNVEV (reference sequence). CDR3 region: CASSRRLAGTGTWVMNTEAFF. The DNA of the CDR3 is TGTGCCAGCAGCCGGCGCCTTGCCGGGACAGGGACTTGGGTAATGAACACTGAAGCTTTCTTT.

The rearrangement uses TRBV6-4 and TRBJ2-7; 8 positions match TRBD2. Germline V gene lookup returns CDR1 MRHNA and CDR2 SNTAGT. Losses at the gene ends were 4 bases for V and 9 bases for J; bases not matched to a gene: 23. The CDR3 sequence is 18 residues long. CDR3 residues: CASSGPPAREGLGSLQYV. The CDR3 coding sequence is TGTGCCAGCAGTGGTCCTCCAGCTCGGGAGGGGTTGGGGTCGCTGCAGTACGTC.

The chain has TRBV7-2 and TRBJ2-5; 7 bases match TRBD2. This CDR3 region has 14 residues. J lost 2 bases, V lost 4 bases, and 4 bases had no gene match. Looked up from germline, CDR1 is SGHTA and CDR2 is FQGNSA. The CDR3 sequence is CASSSPGGQETQYF. The CDR3 DNA follows: TGTGCCAGCAGCTCCCCCGGGGGGCAAGAGACCCAGTACTTC.

V gene TRBV6-1 combines with J gene TRBJ2-7, with D perhaps matching TRBD2 (5 bases). Germline V lookup: CDR1 MNHNS, CDR2 SASEGT. Trimming stripped 6 bases from V and 6 bases from J, with 15 bases between. The CDR3 runs to 13 residues. In DNA form, the CDR3 reads TGTGCCAGCAGGCAAACTGGGGAGAGCGAGCAGTACTTC. It is translated as CASRQTGESEQYF.

The gene calls are TRBV7-2 and TRBJ1-2, with D hard to call. This CDR3 contains 11 residues. With 5 bases removed from V and 8 bases from J, the gap between germline ends came to 9 bases. Germline CDR1 reads SGHTA; CDR2 reads FQGNSA. The CDR3 sequence: CASSGLSGYTF. For the CDR3, the DNA is TGTGCCAGCAGCGGCCTAAGCGGCTACACCTTC. Full variable domain (outside the CDR3, taken from reference TRBV7-2 and TRBJ1-2): GAGVSQSPSNKVTEKGKDVELRCDPISGHTALYWYRQSLGQGLEFLIYFQGNSAPDKSGLPSDRFSAERTGGSVSTLTIQRTQQEDSAVYLCASSGLSGYTFGSGTRLTVV.

The rearrangement links TRBV10-2 to TRBJ1-4; a weak D match, TRBD1 (5 bases). Germline CDR1 is WSHSY and CDR2 is SAAADI. The CDR3 consists of 14 residues. V dropped 2 bases and J dropped 8 bases, with 12 bases sitting between them. CDR3 amino acids: CASSELGEGEKLFF. The CDR3 nucleotides are TGCGCCAGCAGTGAGCTGGGGGAGGGGGAAAAACTGTTTTTT.

This clone is medium-sized within its sample. The chain combines TRBV25-1 with TRBJ1-4, with TRBD1 as a possible D gene (5 bases). The germline V gene encodes CDR1 MGHDK and CDR2 SYGVNS. This CDR3 has 16 amino acids. Deletions cut 6 bases from V and 7 bases from J, with 21 bases between. The CDR3 reads CASSHRDGTLGEKLFF. The CDR3 DNA reads as TGTGCCAGCAGCCACCGCGACGGGACTTTAGGTGAAAAACTGTTTTTT.

This clone has just one count. The chain has TRBV5-1 and TRBJ1-1; no clear D. CDR1 SGHRS and CDR2 YFSETQ come from the germline V gene. The CDR3 runs to 14 residues. V lost 4 bases and J lost 5, with 15 bases in between. CDR3: CASSPDGVGTEAFF. The DNA of the CDR3 is TGCGCCAGCAGCCCCGACGGGGTCGGGACTGAAGCTTTCTTT.

This rearrangement joins TRBV5-4 to TRBJ2-3; 8 bases map to TRBD2. From germline, CDR1 is SGHNT and CDR2 YYREEE (reference sequence). CDR3 size: 14 residues. V lost 4 bases to trimming and J lost 2 bases; unmatched junction nucleotides: 3. The CDR3 nucleotides read TGTGCCAGCAGCAGTAGCGGGGTCACAGATACGCAGTATTTT. Translating gives CASSSSGVTDTQYF.

The chain uses TRBV27 and TRBJ1-2; 9 bases fit TRBD1. V lost 6 bases, J lost 6 bases, and 5 bases stayed unmatched. Germline V lookup: CDR1 MNHEY, CDR2 SMNVEV (reference sequence). The CDR3 spans 13 residues. The DNA for the CDR3 is TGTGCCAGCAGCCCCGGGACAGGGAATGGCTACACCTTC. Translated: CASSPGTGNGYTF.

CDR3: CASSLRPNTEAFF. In nucleotides, the CDR3 is TGTGCCAGCAGTTTAAGGCCGAACACTGAAGCTTTCTTT. The chain recombines TRBV27 with TRBJ1-1, with no clear D. V was shortened by 2 bases and J by 1 base, with 5 bases between the two germline ends. The CDR3 covers 13 residues. Per the germline V gene, CDR1 is MNHEY and CDR2 is SMNVEV (reference sequence).

The rearrangement links TRBV9 to TRBJ2-7, with a tentative D call TRBD1 (6 bases). In germline, CDR1 is SGDLS, CDR2 YYNGEE. Deletions cut 1 base from V and 3 bases from J, with 14 bases between. The CDR3 runs to 15 residues. The CDR3 spells CASSVNREGDYEQYF. The CDR3 DNA reads TGTGCCAGCAGCGTAAACAGGGAAGGTGACTACGAGCAGTACTTC.

The chain has TRBV5-4 and TRBJ1-1; 10 bases match TRBD1. J was trimmed by 3 bases and V by 2 bases; bases with no gene match: 1. The CDR3 is made up of 14 amino acids. Germline CDR1 and CDR2: SGHNT and YYREEE (reference sequence). The CDR3 is CASSFGQGDTEAFF. In nucleotides, the CDR3 is TGTGCCAGCAGCTTTGGACAGGGGGACACTGAAGCTTTCTTT.

The chain uses TRBV18 and TRBJ1-4; D is unclear. The CDR3 length is 14 residues. Germline lookup yields CDR1 KGHSH and CDR2 LQKENI. V gave up 2 bases and J gave up 8 bases, with 12 bases separating them. The CDR3 here is CASSPRVEEEKLFF. CDR3 sequence (DNA): TGTGCCAGCTCACCAAGGGTCGAAGAAGAAAAACTGTTTTTT. Variable domain in full (rest from reference TRBV18 and TRBJ1-4): NAGVMQNPRHLVRRRGQEARLRCSPMKGHSHVYWYRQLPEEGLKFMVYLQKENIIDESGMPKERFSAEFPKEGPSILRIQQVVRGDSAAYFCASSPRVEEEKLFFGSGTQLSVL.

This clone occurred a few times. The chain is built from TRBV6-6 and TRBJ2-1; 7 bases are shared with TRBD1. This CDR3 is built from 15 residues. V gave up 7 bases and J gave up 9 bases; unmatched junction bases: 15. Looked up from germline, CDR1 is MNHNY and CDR2 is SVGAGI (reference sequence). The CDR3 region has the DNA TGTGCCAGCACCCCCCTCCTCGACAGGGCGGGTGAGCAGTTCTTC. This gives the protein CASTPLLDRAGEQFF.